The 24 T cell receptor beta chains listed next were all sequenced from one sample in a study of blood T cell repertoires in COVID-19 (dated by TCRdb to the early 2020s). Libraries were made using the immunoSEQ multiplex PCR assay. TCRdb mirrors the immuneACCESS table, restricted to in-frame sequences. Some clones are absent from its copies; in checked studies, under half trace to an unresolved V gene, and the reason for the others is unknown. The sample has approximately 250,000 clones on record, 88% of them singletons. Approximately 1.2% of the sample is held by the ten biggest clonotypes. The specimen sequenced was PBMCs or T cells enriched from blood (not recorded which). These TCRs come from a woman aged 40-49 years with acute COVID-19.

The chain is built from TRBV3-1 (or the pseudogene TRBV3-2) and TRBJ2-1, with TRBD2 matching 10 bases. In germline, CDR1 is LGHDT, CDR2 YNNKEL (reference sequence). The junction had 10 bases not matched to a gene; V was cut back by 4 bases and J by 7 bases. The CDR3 consists of 16 residues. The CDR3 here is CASSPHRSGRVNEQFF. The CDR3, as DNA: TGTGCCAGCAGCCCCCATCGCAGCGGGAGGGTGAATGAGCAGTTCTTC.

This clone was counted between two and nine times. This sequence joins TRBV11-2 and TRBJ1-1; D is possibly TRBD1 (6 bases). Germline V CDR1 and CDR2: SGHAT, FQNNGV. CDR3 length: 14 amino acids. The V gene lost 3 bases and the J gene lost 2 bases, with 10 bases spanning the gap. DNA for the CDR3: TGTGCCAGCAGCTTTACAGGGCGTAACACTGAAGCTTTCTTT. It yields the protein CASSFTGRNTEAFF.

This rearrangement joins TRBV7-2 to TRBJ2-1; a possible D gene is TRBD2 (6 bases). Per germline, CDR1 SGHTA and CDR2 FQGNSA. The CDR3 loop spans 14 amino acids. V gave up 1 base and J gave up 7 bases, with 11 bases separating them. CDR3 amino acids: CASSLDPGRNEQFF. CDR3 bases: TGTGCCAGCAGCTTAGACCCGGGGAGGAATGAGCAGTTCTTC. The whole variable domain, filled in from reference TRBV7-2 and TRBJ2-1, reads GAGVSQSPSNKVTEKGKDVELRCDPISGHTALYWYRQSLGQGLEFLIYFQGNSAPDKSGLPSDRFSAERTGGSVSTLTIQRTQQEDSAVYLCASSLDPGRNEQFFGPGTRLTVL.

V gene TRBV3-1 (or the pseudogene TRBV3-2) combines with J gene TRBJ1-4, with D tentatively TRBD1 (6 bases). Germline V gene sequence: CDR1 LGHDT, CDR2 YNNKEL (reference sequence). Trimming took off 4 bases at V and 7 bases at J, with 10 bases between the two ends. The CDR3 runs 13 residues. The CDR3 loop reads CASSPGQLEKLFF. As DNA, the CDR3 is TGTGCCAGCAGCCCAGGACAGCTTGAAAAACTGTTTTTT.

The gene calls are TRBV5-1 and TRBJ2-1; tentative D call: TRBD2 (5 bases). The germline V gene has CDR1 SGHRS and CDR2 YFSETQ. The CDR3 is 13 residues long. V was trimmed by 4 bases and J by 0 bases, leaving 5 bases between them. CDR3 bases: TGCGCCAGCAGCCGGGGCTCCTACAATGAGCAGTTCTTC. Translating gives CASSRGSYNEQFF. Drawing the rest from reference TRBV5-1 and TRBJ2-1, the complete variable domain is KAGVTQTPRYLIKTRGQQVTLSCSPISGHRSVSWYQQTPGQGLQFLFEYFSETQRNKGNFPGRFSGRQFSNSRSEMNVSTLELGDSALYLCASSRGSYNEQFFGPGTRLTVL.

The chain recombines TRBV30 with TRBJ1-5; D is possibly TRBD1 (5 bases). Trimming removed 2 bases from V and 3 bases from J, with 14 bases in between. The CDR3 sequence is 15 residues long. Germline V gene sequence: CDR1 GTSNPN, CDR2 SVGIG (reference sequence). CDR3 in amino acids: CAWSMGQGPNQPQHF. The CDR3 region has the DNA TGTGCCTGGAGTATGGGGCAGGGTCCCAATCAGCCCCAGCATTTT.

This chain links TRBV11-3 with TRBJ2-7; 9 nucleotides agree with TRBD1. The CDR3 consists of 15 residues. With 2 bases clipped from V and 3 bases from J, the junction kept 5 bases outside the gene matches. Germline-derived CDR1 and CDR2 are SGHNT and YENEEA. The CDR3 sequence: CASSLHPGQGYEQYF. For the CDR3, the DNA is TGTGCCAGCAGCTTACATCCGGGACAGGGCTACGAGCAGTACTTC. The full variable domain, completed using reference TRBV11-3 and TRBJ2-7, is EAGVVQSPRYKIIEKKQPVAFWCNPISGHNTLYWYLQNLGQGPELLIRYENEEAVDDSQLPKDRFSAERLKGVDSTLKIQPAELGDSAVYLCASSLHPGQGYEQYFGPGTRLTVT.

This chain links TRBV6-5 with TRBJ2-7; D gene ambiguous. Looked up from germline, CDR1 is MNHEY and CDR2 is SVGAGI. The CDR3 is made up of 13 amino acids. Trimming left V 6 bases short and J 1 base short, with 10 bases between. CDR3 loop: CASSQARSYEQYV. As DNA, the CDR3 is TGTGCCAGCAGCCAGGCAAGGTCCTACGAGCAGTACGTC.

This sequence joins TRBV12-3 or TRBV12-4 and TRBJ2-5; no firm D call. V gave up 0 bases and J gave up 8 bases, with 7 bases separating them. The CDR3 loop spans 12 amino acids. CDR3 nucleotide sequence: TGTGCCAGCAGTTTAGCGCTAGAAACCCAGTACTTC. Its translation: CASSLALETQYF.

The rearrangement joins TRBV11-3 to TRBJ2-1; 7 bases are shared with TRBD1. Germline V gene sequence: CDR1 SGHNT, CDR2 YENEEA. CDR3 length: 15 residues. V dropped 4 bases and J dropped 4; count of bases not matched to a gene: 7. This CDR3 is CASSSIGQVYNEQFF. DNA for the CDR3: TGTGCCAGCAGCTCTATCGGACAGGTTTACAATGAGCAGTTCTTC.

The V gene is TRBV5-1, the J gene TRBJ1-3; D gene ambiguous. This CDR3 spans 16 amino acids. In germline, CDR1 is SGHRS, CDR2 YFSETQ. V lost 0 bases and J lost 3, with 13 bases in between. For the CDR3, the DNA is TGCGCCAGCAGCTTGGAGTCTTACCACGGTGGAAACACCATATATTTT. Translated, it gives CASSLESYHGGNTIYF.

The rearrangement links TRBV9 to TRBJ2-2; 8 bases agree with TRBD2. The germline V gene has CDR1 SGDLS and CDR2 YYNGEE. J gave up 4 bases and V 1 base, and 9 bases lay outside the gene matches. This CDR3 comprises 17 residues. The CDR3 region is CASSVTAGGGFTGELFF. Written as DNA, the CDR3 is TGTGCCAGCAGCGTAACGGCGGGAGGCGGTTTCACCGGGGAGCTGTTTTTT.

The chain is built from TRBV7-9 and TRBJ2-4; D might be TRBD1 (5 bases). The CDR3 extends over 14 amino acids. V was trimmed by 3 bases and J by 0 bases, leaving 6 bases between them. Germline V gives CDR1 SEHNR, CDR2 FQNEAQ (reference sequence). In DNA form, the CDR3 reads TGTGCCAGCAGCTTGACAGAAGCCAAAAACATTCAGTACTTC. Translating it yields CASSLTEAKNIQYF.

This clone was observed a few times. The V call is TRBV2, the J call TRBJ2-2; TRBD2 aligns across 9 bases. V lost 8 bases to trimming and J lost 1 base; unmatched junction nucleotides: 2. This CDR3 spans 14 amino acids. Per germline, CDR1 SNHLY and CDR2 FYNNEI. The CDR3 loop is CASRTSVNTGELFF. CDR3 coding DNA: TGTGCCAGCCGGACTAGCGTGAACACCGGGGAGCTGTTTTTT.

This chain links TRBV7-2 with TRBJ1-2, with 7 bases identical to TRBD1. The CDR3 covers 15 residues. From germline, CDR1 is SGHTA and CDR2 FQGNSA. Trimming took 1 base from V and 6 from J; bases not matched to a gene: 8. CDR3: CASSLVGTDIDGYTF. The CDR3 DNA reads TGTGCCAGCAGCTTAGTAGGGACAGATATCGATGGCTACACCTTC.

V usage is TRBV28 and J usage is TRBJ2-7, with D tentatively TRBD1 (6 bases). The length of the CDR3 is 14 residues. Germline CDR1 is MDHEN and CDR2 is SYDVKM. Trimming took off 5 bases at V and 3 bases at J, with 14 bases between the two ends. CDR3: CASSGGVGGYEQYF. The CDR3, as DNA: TGTGCCAGCAGTGGGGGCGTTGGGGGCTACGAGCAGTACTTC.

The chain links TRBV11-2 to TRBJ2-1; 12 bases align to TRBD1. The CDR3 loop spans 17 amino acids. Germline trimming cut 1 base from V and 8 bases from J; bases unmatched to any gene: 9. From germline, CDR1 is SGHAT and CDR2 FQNNGV. CDR3 loop: CASSLGFGGTGGDEQFF. CDR3 bases: TGTGCCAGCAGCTTAGGTTTCGGGGGGACAGGGGGCGATGAGCAGTTCTTC.

The CDR3: CASSLWRSSDTQYF. In DNA, the CDR3 is TGTGCCAGCAGCCTTTGGAGAAGCTCAGATACGCAGTATTTT. The gene calls are TRBV27 and TRBJ2-3, with unresolved D. Trimming stripped 6 bases from V and 4 bases from J, with 14 bases between. In germline, CDR1 is MNHEY, CDR2 SMNVEV (reference sequence). The CDR3 loop spans 14 amino acids.

This clone came up a few times. V and J are TRBV3-1 (or the pseudogene TRBV3-2) and TRBJ2-7, with 7 bases lining up with TRBD1. Germline loops: CDR1 LGHDT, CDR2 YNNKEL (reference sequence). The J segment lost 5 bases and the V segment lost 2 bases, leaving 6 bases of the junction unmatched. This CDR3 has 14 amino acids. The CDR3 region is CASSQRQGINEQYF. The CDR3 DNA is TGTGCCAGCAGCCAACGACAGGGTATCAACGAGCAGTACTTC.

The chain is built from TRBV10-3 and TRBJ1-2; 10 nucleotides align to TRBD1. CDR3 length: 15 amino acids. CDR1 ENHRY and CDR2 SYGVKD come from the germline V gene. Trimming cost V 3 bases and J 2 bases; bases outside gene matches: 3. Here the CDR3 reads CAISDPGQGNYGYTF. The CDR3 DNA sequence: TGTGCCATCAGTGACCCGGGACAGGGGAACTATGGCTACACCTTC.

This clone was seen a few times. The chain employs TRBV18 and TRBJ2-1; 9 bases are a match to TRBD1. The CDR3 spans 17 residues. J gave up 4 bases and V 4 bases, and 11 bases lay outside the gene matches. The V gene's germline CDR1 is KGHSH and CDR2 LQKENI. The DNA for the CDR3 is TGTGCCAGCTCACGGTCCCTCGACAGGGGGGTGTACAATGAGCAGTTCTTC. This gives the protein CASSRSLDRGVYNEQFF.

As to this clone: A junction boundary mismatches the germline segment, possibly from a read error. V usage is TRBV27 and J usage is TRBJ2-5, with D perhaps matching TRBD2 (6 bases). Looked up from germline, CDR1 is MNHEY and CDR2 is SMNVEV (reference sequence). This CDR3 is built from 14 residues. The CDR3 spells CASSFSGAQKTQYF. Written as DNA, the CDR3 is TGTGCCAGCAGTTTCTCGGGAGCCCAAAAGACCCAGTACTTC.

V gene TRBV13 combines with J gene TRBJ2-1; TRBD2 aligns across 7 bases. This CDR3 region has 14 residues. J gave up 6 bases and V 2 bases, and 4 bases lay outside the gene matches. Germline V gives CDR1 PRHDT, CDR2 FYEKMQ (reference sequence). The CDR3 DNA reads as TGTGCCAGCAGCTTACTAGCGGAAATCAATGAGCAGTTCTTC. It codes for CASSLLAEINEQFF. The full variable domain, its missing parts supplied by reference TRBV13 and TRBJ2-1, is AAGVIQSPRHLIKEKRETATLKCYPIPRHDTVYWYQQGPGQDPQFLISFYEKMQSDKGSIPDRFSAQQFSDYHSELNMSSLELGDSALYFCASSLLAEINEQFFGPGTRLTVL.

The J gene is TRBJ2-1, the V gene TRBV6-5, with a tentative D call TRBD1 (6 bases). Germline CDR1 MNHEY, CDR2 SVGAGI. The CDR3 has 16 residues. Deletions cut 0 bases from V and 7 bases from J, with 16 bases between. CDR3 nucleotide sequence: TGTGCCAGCAGTTACTCATTCAGGGGCGGTAGGAATGAGCAGTTCTTC. This translates into CASSYSFRGGRNEQFF.